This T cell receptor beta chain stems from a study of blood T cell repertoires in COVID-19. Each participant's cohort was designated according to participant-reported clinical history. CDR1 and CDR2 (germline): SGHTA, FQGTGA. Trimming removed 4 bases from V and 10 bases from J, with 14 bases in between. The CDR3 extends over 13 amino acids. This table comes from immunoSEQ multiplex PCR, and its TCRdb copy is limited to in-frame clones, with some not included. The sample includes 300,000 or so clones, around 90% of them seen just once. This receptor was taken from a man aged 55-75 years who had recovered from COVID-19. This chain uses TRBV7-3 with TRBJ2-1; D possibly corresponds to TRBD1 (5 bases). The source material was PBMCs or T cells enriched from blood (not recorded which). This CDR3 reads CASSSRNDREQFF. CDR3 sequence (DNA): TGTGCCAGCAGCTCCCGAAATGACAGAGAGCAGTTCTTC.